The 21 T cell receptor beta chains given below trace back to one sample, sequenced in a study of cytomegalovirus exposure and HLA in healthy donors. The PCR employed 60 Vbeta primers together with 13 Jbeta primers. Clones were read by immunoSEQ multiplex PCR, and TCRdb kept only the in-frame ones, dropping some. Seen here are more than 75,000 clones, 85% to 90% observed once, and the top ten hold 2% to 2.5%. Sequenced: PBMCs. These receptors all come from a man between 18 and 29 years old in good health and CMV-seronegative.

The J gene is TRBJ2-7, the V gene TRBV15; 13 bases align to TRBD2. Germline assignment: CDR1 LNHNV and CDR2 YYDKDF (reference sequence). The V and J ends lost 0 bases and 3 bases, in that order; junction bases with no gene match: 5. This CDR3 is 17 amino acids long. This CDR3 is CATSRDMGLAGYYEQYF. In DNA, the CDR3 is TGTGCCACCAGCAGAGACATGGGACTAGCGGGATACTACGAGCAGTACTTC.

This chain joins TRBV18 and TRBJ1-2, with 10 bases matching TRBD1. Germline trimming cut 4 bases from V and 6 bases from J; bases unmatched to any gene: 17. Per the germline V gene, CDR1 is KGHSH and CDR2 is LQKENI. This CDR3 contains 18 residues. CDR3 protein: CASSLHAWGSGTGDGYTF. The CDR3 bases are TGTGCCAGCTCACTCCACGCGTGGGGATCCGGGACAGGGGATGGCTACACCTTC.

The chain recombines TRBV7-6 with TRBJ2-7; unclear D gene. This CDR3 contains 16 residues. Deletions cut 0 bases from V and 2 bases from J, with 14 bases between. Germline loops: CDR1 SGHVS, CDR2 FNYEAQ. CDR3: CASSLALTVPAYEQYF. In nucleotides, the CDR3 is TGTGCCAGCAGCTTAGCACTTACAGTACCTGCCTACGAGCAGTACTTC.

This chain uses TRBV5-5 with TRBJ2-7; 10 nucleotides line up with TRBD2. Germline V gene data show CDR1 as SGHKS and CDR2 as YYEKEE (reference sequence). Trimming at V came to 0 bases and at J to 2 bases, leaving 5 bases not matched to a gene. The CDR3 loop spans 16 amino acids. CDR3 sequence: CASSLAFTSGAYEQYF. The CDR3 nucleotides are TGTGCCAGCAGCTTGGCTTTCACTAGCGGGGCCTACGAGCAGTACTTC.

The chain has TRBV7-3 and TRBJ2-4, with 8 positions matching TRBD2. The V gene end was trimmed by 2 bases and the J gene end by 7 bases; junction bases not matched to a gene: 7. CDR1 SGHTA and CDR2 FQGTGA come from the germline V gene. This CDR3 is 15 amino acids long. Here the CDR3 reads CASSLGGLDGNIQYF. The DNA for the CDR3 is TGTGCCAGCAGCTTAGGGGGACTAGACGGGAACATTCAGTACTTC.

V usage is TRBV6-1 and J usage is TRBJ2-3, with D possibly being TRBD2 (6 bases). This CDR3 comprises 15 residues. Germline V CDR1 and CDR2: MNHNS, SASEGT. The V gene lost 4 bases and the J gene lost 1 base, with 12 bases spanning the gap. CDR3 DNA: TGTGCCAGCAGTGGCCGGGGCGGGGGCACAGATACGCAGTATTTT. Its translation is CASSGRGGGTDTQYF.

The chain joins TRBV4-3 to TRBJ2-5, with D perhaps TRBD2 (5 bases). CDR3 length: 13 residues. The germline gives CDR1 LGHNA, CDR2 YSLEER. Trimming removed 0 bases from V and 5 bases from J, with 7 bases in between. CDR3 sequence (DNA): TGCGCCAGCAGCCAAGAAGTAGCGGAGACCCAGTACTTC. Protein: CASSQEVAETQYF.

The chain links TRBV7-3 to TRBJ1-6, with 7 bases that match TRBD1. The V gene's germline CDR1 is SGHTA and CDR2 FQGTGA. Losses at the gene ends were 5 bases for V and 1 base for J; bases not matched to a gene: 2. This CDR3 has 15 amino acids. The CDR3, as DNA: TGTGCCAGCAGCATGACAGGGTCCTATAATTCACCCCTCCACTTT. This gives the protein CASSMTGSYNSPLHF.

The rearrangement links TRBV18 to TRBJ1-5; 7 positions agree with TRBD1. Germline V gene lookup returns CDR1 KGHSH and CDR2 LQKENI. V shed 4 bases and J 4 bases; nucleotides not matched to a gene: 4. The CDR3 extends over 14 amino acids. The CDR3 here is CASSRGQINQPQHF. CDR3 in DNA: TGTGCCAGCTCACGGGGACAGATAAATCAGCCCCAGCATTTT.

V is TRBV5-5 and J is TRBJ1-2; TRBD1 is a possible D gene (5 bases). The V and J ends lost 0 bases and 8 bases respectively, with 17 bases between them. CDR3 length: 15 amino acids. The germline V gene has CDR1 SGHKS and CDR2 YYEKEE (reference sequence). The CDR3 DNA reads TGTGCCAGCAGCTTGGCAGTGGAGGGGTTTGGGGGCTACACCTTC. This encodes CASSLAVEGFGGYTF. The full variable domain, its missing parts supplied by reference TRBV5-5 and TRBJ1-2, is DAGVTQSPTHLIKTRGQQVTLRCSPISGHKSVSWYQQVLGQGPQFIFQYYEKEERGRGNFPDRFSARQFPNYSSELNVNALLLGDSALYLCASSLAVEGFGGYTFGSGTRLTVV.

DNA of the CDR3: TGTGCCAGCAGTCCGACAGGGGGTAGTAACTATGGCTACACCTTC. Protein product: CASSPTGGSNYGYTF. This chain links TRBV28 with TRBJ1-2; TRBD1 matches 9 bases. The CDR3 runs to 15 residues. V lost 5 bases and J lost 1; bases outside the gene matches: 5. Per germline, CDR1 MDHEN and CDR2 SYDVKM.

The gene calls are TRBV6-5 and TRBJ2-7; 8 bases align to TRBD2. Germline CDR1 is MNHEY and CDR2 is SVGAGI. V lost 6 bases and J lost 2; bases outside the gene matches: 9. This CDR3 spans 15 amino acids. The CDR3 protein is CASRAAAGGAYEQYF. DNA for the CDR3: TGTGCCAGCAGAGCCGCCGCCGGGGGGGCCTACGAGCAGTACTTC.

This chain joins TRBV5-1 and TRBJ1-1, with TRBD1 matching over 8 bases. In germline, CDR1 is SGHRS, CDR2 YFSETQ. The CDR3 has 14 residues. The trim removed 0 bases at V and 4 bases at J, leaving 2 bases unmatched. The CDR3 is CASSLATGGTEAFF. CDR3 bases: TGCGCCAGCAGCTTGGCTACAGGGGGCACTGAAGCTTTCTTT.

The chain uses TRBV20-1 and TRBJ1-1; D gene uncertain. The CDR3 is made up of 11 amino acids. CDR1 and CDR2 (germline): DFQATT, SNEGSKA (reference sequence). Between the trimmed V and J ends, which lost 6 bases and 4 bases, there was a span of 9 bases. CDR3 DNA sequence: TGCAGTGCCCCCCCGCGCACTGAAGCTTTCTTT. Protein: CSAPPRTEAFF.

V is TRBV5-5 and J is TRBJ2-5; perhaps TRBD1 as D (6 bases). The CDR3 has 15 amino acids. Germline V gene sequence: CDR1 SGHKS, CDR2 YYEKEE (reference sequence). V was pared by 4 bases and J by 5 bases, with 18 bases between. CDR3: CASSRNTQGPETQYF. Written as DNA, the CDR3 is TGTGCCAGCAGCAGGAACACCCAGGGGCCCGAGACCCAGTACTTC.

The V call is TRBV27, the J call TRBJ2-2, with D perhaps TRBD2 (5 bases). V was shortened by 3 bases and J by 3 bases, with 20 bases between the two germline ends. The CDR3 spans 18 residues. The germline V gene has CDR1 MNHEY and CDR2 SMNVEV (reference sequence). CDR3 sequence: CASSFRVLGGEYTGELFF. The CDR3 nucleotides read TGTGCCAGCAGTTTCCGTGTGTTAGGAGGCGAATACACCGGGGAGCTGTTTTTT.

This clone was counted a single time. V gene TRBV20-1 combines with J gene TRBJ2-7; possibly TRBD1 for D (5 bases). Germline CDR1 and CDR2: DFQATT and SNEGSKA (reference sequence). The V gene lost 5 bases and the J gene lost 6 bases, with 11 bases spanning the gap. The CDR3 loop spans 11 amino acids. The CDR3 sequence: CSAVQVSEQYF. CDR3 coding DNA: TGCAGTGCTGTACAGGTTTCCGAGCAGTACTTC.

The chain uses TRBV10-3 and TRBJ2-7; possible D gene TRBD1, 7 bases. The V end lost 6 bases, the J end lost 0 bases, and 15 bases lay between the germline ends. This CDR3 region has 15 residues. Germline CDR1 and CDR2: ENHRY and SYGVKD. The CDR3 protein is CAIRAAGQLSYEQYF. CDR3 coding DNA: TGTGCCATCAGGGCCGCGGGACAGCTCTCCTACGAGCAGTACTTC.

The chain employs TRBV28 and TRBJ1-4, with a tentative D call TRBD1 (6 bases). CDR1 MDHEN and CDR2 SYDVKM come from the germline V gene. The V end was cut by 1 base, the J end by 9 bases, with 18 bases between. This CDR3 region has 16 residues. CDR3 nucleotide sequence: TGTGCCAGCAGTTTATATACTCATGGGGGCGGTAAAAAACTGTTTTTT. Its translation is CASSLYTHGGGKKLFF.

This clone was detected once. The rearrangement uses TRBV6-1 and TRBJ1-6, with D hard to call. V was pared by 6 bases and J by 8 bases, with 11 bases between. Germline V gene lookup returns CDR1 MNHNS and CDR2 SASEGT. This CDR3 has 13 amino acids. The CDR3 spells CASSHDGDSPLHF. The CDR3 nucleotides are TGTGCCAGCAGCCACGACGGGGATTCACCCCTCCACTTT.

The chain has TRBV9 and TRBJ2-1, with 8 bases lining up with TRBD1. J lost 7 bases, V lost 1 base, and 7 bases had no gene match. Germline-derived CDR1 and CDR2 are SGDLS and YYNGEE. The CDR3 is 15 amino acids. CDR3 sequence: CASSVLPGGGNEQFF. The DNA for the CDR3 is TGTGCCAGCAGCGTACTACCAGGGGGCGGGAATGAGCAGTTCTTC.